This TCR beta chain was retrieved from a study of cytomegalovirus exposure and HLA in healthy donors. The PCR used 60 Vbeta and 13 Jbeta primers. Sequenced by immunoSEQ multiplex PCR; TCRdb stores in-frame clones only, minus some. The table records some 150,000 clones, about 60% of them present only once. CDR1 is SEHNR, CDR2 FQNEAQ, per germline (reference sequence). This CDR3 comprises 14 residues. Trimming removed 3 bases at V and 2 bases at J, with 10 bases between. This clone has more than one count but fewer than ten. Input material: PBMCs. The origin of this receptor is a woman aged 60-75 years in good health and CMV-seropositive. The chain uses TRBV7-9 and TRBJ1-1; TRBD1 is a possible D gene (6 bases). The CDR3 DNA follows: TGTGCCAGCAGCTTGTACAGGGACAACACTGAAGCTTTCTTT. Protein product: CASSLYRDNTEAFF.